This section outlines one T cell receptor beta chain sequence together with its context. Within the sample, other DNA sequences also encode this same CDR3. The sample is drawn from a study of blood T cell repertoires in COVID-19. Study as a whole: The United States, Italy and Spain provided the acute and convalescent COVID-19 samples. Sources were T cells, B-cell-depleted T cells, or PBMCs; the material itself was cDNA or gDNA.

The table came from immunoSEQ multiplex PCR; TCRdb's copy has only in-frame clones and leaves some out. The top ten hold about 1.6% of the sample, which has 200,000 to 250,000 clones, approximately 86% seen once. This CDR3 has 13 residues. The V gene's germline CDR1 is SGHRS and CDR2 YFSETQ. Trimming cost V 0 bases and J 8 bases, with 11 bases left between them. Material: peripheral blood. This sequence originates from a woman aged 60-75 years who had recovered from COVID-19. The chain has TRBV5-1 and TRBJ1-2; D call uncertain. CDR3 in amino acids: CASSLDSGGGYTF. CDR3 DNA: TGCGCCAGCAGCTTGGATTCCGGAGGAGGCTACACCTTC.